This TCR beta chain was recorded in a study of Graves' ophthalmopathy and Graves' hyperthyroidism. Study overall: Peripheral blood sampling preceded any treatment and occurred at initial diagnosis.

Ophthalmopathy-affected donors exhibited moderate-to-severe activity, CAS ≥3, NOSPECS ≥4, and duration under 3 months. The authors used Ficoll-Paque density gradient centrifugation to separate PBMCs. The input was about 10 ml of fresh peripheral blood. Whole-study results and caveats: Progression of ophthalmopathy was predicted by the model with 70% to 71% sensitivity and around 72% specificity.

Amplification targeted the TCR beta CDR3 regions, with RNA transcripts as the source material. The workflow started with a first-round RT-PCR run with HTBI primers and then moved on to a second-round multiplex PCR. One entry per CDR3 protein results from TCRdb running MiXCR on the multiplex PCR reads. The sample includes under 350,000 distinct CDR3 sequences, under 20% of them seen just once. The CDR3 extends over 14 amino acids. With 0 bases removed from V and 8 bases from J, the gap between germline ends came to 16 bases. CDR1 and CDR2 from the germline V gene are DFQATT and SNEGSKA (reference sequence). This clonotype was seen many times. As yet, its antigen is unknown.

Source material: peripheral blood. This TCR came from an adult man with Graves' ophthalmopathy. The chain employs TRBV20-1 and TRBJ1-2; the D is unclear. CDR3 coding DNA: TGCAGTGCTAGAGATCGAAACAGCGATGTGGGCTACACCTTC. Amino acid sequence: CSARDRNSDVGYTF.